This T cell receptor beta chain was documented in a study of T cell responses to AZD1222 COVID-19 vaccine. Findings and limits, study-wide: As reported, nearly half of all spike-specific TCRs target variant regions that are unmutated.

Germline V gene sequence: CDR1 SGHTA, CDR2 FQGNSA. The CDR3 is 11 amino acids. The V end lost 5 bases, the J end lost 14 bases, and 15 bases lay between the germline ends. Notes on this clone: The target antigen is unknown.

Clones were read by immunoSEQ multiplex PCR, and TCRdb kept only the in-frame ones, dropping some. The top ten clones hold roughly 2.6% of a sample with 90,000 to 140,000 clones, around nine tenths of them seen once. Sequencing used peripheral blood, obtained on day 0 of AZD1222 vaccination. The TCR originated in an adult in good health. The rearrangement links TRBV7-2 to TRBJ1-1, with a possible D match to TRBD1 (5 bases). This chain's CDR3 is CASSQDTPYFF. For the CDR3, the DNA is TGTGCCAGCAGCCAGGACACCCCGTACTTCTTT.